This entry is about one T cell receptor (beta chain). Its antigen is unknown. Base qualities are not at hand, and no much larger clone is one base apart. Other nucleotide sequences from this sample produce the same CDR3. The Qiagen DNeasy kit was used to extract genomic DNA both from unsorted PBMCs and from the negatively selected CD4+ and CD8+ fractions. Using primers that anneal to V and J segments, immunoSEQ multiplex PCR amplified the TCR beta CDR3 regions. A synthetic immune receptor repertoire was used to minimize amplification bias, and any remaining bias was removed computationally after sequencing. The paper's data handling went like this. Custom Python scripts were used to quantify repertoire diversity as the Shannon entropy index. Unsorted, CD4+ and CD8+ repertoires were analyzed separately, except for combined analyses in which CD4+ and CD8+ sequences were merged in silico. A clone counted as expanded when the clone's frequency after treatment rose at least 2-fold relative to C1D1, and clones undetected at baseline were given a pseudocount of 0.5. Singleton clones were defined as clones with 0 or 1 copy at C1D1, and non-singleton clones were defined as clones with 2 or more copies. Clones expanded in unsorted samples were labelled as CD4+, CD8+ or unknown by matching protein sequences in sorted samples from the same patient. Wilcoxon tests were applied to paired samples to test diversity changes from C1D1 to C4D1. TCRdb's version of the immuneACCESS table is confined to in-frame rearrangements and falls short of the full clone set. An unresolved V gene accounts for under half of the shortfall where checked; the remainder is of unknown origin. V and J calls and clone size are given by that table; D and trimming were obtained from the DNA. The sample contains 66,000 or so clones, about 70% of them found a single time. Clones ranked in the top ten supply 7.5% to 10% of the sample.

This entry belongs to a study of PD-1 blockade in classical Hodgkin lymphoma (dated by TCRdb to 2020 to 2022). About the investigation overall: Nivolumab dosing was 3 mg/kg intravenously every 2 weeks, continuing until either disease progression or unacceptable toxicity. A peripheral blood immune signature of response to PD-1 blockade in classical Hodgkin lymphoma was defined using TCR beta sequencing and CyTOF.

The label giving this sample's time point can be read as: cycle 2 day 1 (C2D1) of nivolumab. Relapse after autologous stem cell transplantation had occurred in all trial patients, and cohorts A, B and C were distinguished by prior brentuximab vedotin exposure. The trial cohort included 45 to 65 patients with relapsed/refractory classical Hodgkin lymphoma, and each patient had a best overall response of complete response, partial response or progressive disease. Trial patients were treated with single-agent nivolumab in the multi-cohort phase II CheckMate 205 trial. Best overall response was determined by an independent review committee according to the 2007 International Working Group response criteria. PBMCs from the trial were collected at three points: immediately before nivolumab initiation (C1D1), and during therapy at cycle 2 day 1 and cycle 4 day 1. Peripheral blood was collected in 8 mL Vacutainer Cell Preparation Tubes, from which PBMCs were isolated by centrifugation and then cryopreserved.

V drops 0 bases and J drops 1 base, leaving 7 bases in between. The germline V gene sets CDR1 to SGHRS and CDR2 to YFSETQ. The CDR3 sequence holds 14 residues, the cysteine and phenylalanine included. Only the CDR3 DNA stays, 42 bases, in frame from base 1. The paper as a whole reports these results and caveats: Lower diversity was observed in patients in whom nivolumab was started less than 1 year after ASCT, and these patients were excluded from later analyses so that confounding by immune reconstitution would be avoided. The study was restricted to a single clinical trial cohort, and the causes of repertoire differences, possibly disease activity or prior therapy, were left undefined. Baseline TCR diversity was reported to be lower in newly diagnosed patients than in healthy donors, and even lower in relapsed/refractory patients. Baseline diversity similar to that of newly diagnosed patients was observed in trial patients achieving complete response, whereas significantly lower diversity was observed in partial responders and progressors. A significant rise by C4D1 was seen in CD4+ but not CD8+ TCR diversity (p=0.0027 vs p=0.16), with the rise being most apparent in complete responders (p=0.02).

This chain joins TRBV5-1 to TRBJ1-1, with TRBD1 as a weak D call on 5 bases. The TCR was taken from a human donor with classical Hodgkin lymphoma. Sequencing was performed on peripheral blood mononuclear cells (PBMCs), taken before the second cycle of nivolumab. The DNA sequence is TGCGCCAGCAGCTTGGGGGGCTCGAACACTGAAGCTTTCTTT. Translated, this is CASSLGGSNTEAFF. The reference TRBV5-1 and TRBJ1-1 proteins fill in what lies around the CDR3, so the full variable domain reads KAGVTQTPRYLIKTRGQQVTLSCSPISGHRSVSWYQQTPGQGLQFLFEYFSETQRNKGNFPGRFSGRQFSNSRSEMNVSTLELGDSALYLCASSLGGSNTEAFFGQGTRLTVV.